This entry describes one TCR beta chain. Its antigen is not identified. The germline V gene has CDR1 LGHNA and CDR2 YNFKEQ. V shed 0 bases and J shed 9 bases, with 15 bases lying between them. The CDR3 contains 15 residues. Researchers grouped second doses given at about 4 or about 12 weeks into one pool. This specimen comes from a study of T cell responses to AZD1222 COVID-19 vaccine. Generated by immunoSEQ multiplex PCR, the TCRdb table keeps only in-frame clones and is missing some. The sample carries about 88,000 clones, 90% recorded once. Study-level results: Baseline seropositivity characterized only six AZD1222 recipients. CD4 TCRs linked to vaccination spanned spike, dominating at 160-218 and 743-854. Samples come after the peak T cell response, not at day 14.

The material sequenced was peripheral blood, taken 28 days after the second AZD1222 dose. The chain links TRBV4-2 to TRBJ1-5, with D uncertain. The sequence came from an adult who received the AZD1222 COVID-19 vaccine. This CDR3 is CASSQDDGPLWPQHF. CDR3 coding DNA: TGTGCCAGCAGCCAAGATGATGGCCCTTTATGGCCCCAGCATTTT.